The clone carrying this T cell receptor beta chain was counted a few times. Its antigen is undetermined. The germline CDR1 and CDR2 sequences are SGHRS and YFSETQ. CDR3 length: 16 amino acids. V was clipped by 0 bases and J by 2 bases, with 9 bases between them. The data derive from a study of blood T cells in healthy people across ages. Findings and limits, study-wide: While age rose, TCR beta diversity per million T cells dropped in a roughly linear way. Possibly confounding the expanded clonotype changes was the fact that donor CMV status was unknown. Donors of long life had a larger count of naive CD4+ cells and greater diversity than aged donors.

Using a J-beta primer mix together with a sample-barcoded 5' primer, a second PCR was run for 7 to 11 cycles. MiXCR, applied by TCRdb to the 5' RACE reads, yields one record per CDR3 protein. The sample yields approximately 1.5 million distinct CDR3 sequences, about 31% seen once. The chain combines TRBV5-1 with TRBJ2-6, with TRBD1 as a possible D gene (6 bases). The clonotype originates from a woman aged 25 to 45 in good health. The sequenced sample was blood. The CDR3 protein is CASSLAEGAGANVLTF. DNA of the CDR3: TGCGCCAGCAGCTTGGCCGAGGGGGCTGGGGCCAACGTCCTGACTTTC.